This T cell receptor beta chain was captured in a study of read filtering for tumor transcriptome and immune sequencing. Study-level information: Mean patient age was roughly 61 years, range roughly 40 to 80; around 16 male, 11 to 15 female. IR-seq gave about 3.5 to 11 million TCR reads per sample; RNA-seq gave roughly 80 to 1,300.

At least ten counts were recorded for this clonotype. Its matching antigen is unknown. Germline V gives CDR1 SGHRS, CDR2 YFSETQ. V was clipped by 6 bases and J by 5 bases; unmatched bases: 6. There are 13 residues in the CDR3. Study results and caveats: IR-seq captured clonotypes deeper and more reliably than RNA-seq.

Molecular barcoded adaptors covering alpha/delta and beta/gamma chains were used on roughly 400 ng RNA. TCRdb redid the calling of the reads with MiXCR, one entry per CDR3 protein. The sample yields approximately 50,000 distinct CDR3 sequences, roughly 20% seen once. The sample was a population of CD138-negative cells sorted from bone marrow. The clonotype comes from a donor at least 40 years old with multiple myeloma. V and J are TRBV5-1 and TRBJ2-5; 8 bases align to TRBD1. The CDR3 bases are TGCGCCAGCAACCCAGGGGGCGAGGAGACCCAGTACTTC. This sequence encodes CASNPGGEETQYF.